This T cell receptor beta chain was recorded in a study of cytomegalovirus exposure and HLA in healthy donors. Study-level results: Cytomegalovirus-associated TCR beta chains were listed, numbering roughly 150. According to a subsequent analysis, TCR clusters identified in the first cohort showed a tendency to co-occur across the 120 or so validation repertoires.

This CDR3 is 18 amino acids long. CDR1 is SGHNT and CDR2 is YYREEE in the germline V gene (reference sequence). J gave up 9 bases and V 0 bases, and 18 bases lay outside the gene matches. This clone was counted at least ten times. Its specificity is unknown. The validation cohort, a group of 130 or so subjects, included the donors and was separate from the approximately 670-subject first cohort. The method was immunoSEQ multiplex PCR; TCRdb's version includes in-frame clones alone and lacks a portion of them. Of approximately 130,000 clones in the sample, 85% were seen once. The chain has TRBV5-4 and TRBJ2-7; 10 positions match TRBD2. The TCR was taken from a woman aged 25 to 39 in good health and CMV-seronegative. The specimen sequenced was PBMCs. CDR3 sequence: CASSLERTSGNSPHRQYF. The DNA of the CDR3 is TGTGCCAGCAGCTTGGAAAGGACTAGCGGAAATTCACCACATCGGCAGTACTTC.